This entry describes one T cell receptor beta chain. The data were taken from a study of cytomegalovirus exposure and HLA in healthy donors. Trimming shortened V by 3 bases and J by 3 bases, and 16 bases separated the two germline ends. Germline-derived CDR1 and CDR2 are LNHDA and SQIVND (reference sequence). The CDR3 consists of 16 residues. The PCR was carried out with 60 Vbeta primers and 13 Jbeta primers. Measured with immunoSEQ multiplex PCR; TCRdb has only the in-frame clones, and not every one. The sample has approximately 150,000 clones, approximately 80% seen once. The source of this sequence is a woman in her late teens or twenties in good health and CMV-seronegative. The chain couples TRBV19 to TRBJ2-3; a weak D match, TRBD2 (6 bases). The sequencing input was PBMCs. In DNA, the CDR3 is TGTGCCAGTAGTATTTCCCCGGGAGTCGGAACAGATACGCAGTATTTT. It yields the protein CASSISPGVGTDTQYF.